These T cell receptor beta chains were read from a single sample in a study of identical twins. A single record per CDR3 protein comes from TCRdb applying MiXCR to the 5' RACE reads. The sample consists of approximately 690,000 distinct CDR3 sequences, roughly 6.2% of them appearing once. The material sequenced was naive T cells sorted from blood. The receptor set was obtained from a man aged 18 to 30 in good health. The CDR3 runs from the conserved cysteine through the conserved F or W. Fields, in order: V gene, D gene, J gene, clone size, CDR3 DNA, CDR3 protein. The D gene is left open where the match is weak. The size entry is marked missing in some rows and otherwise reads once, few, many or a size class.

v_call: TRBV5-1; d_call: -; j_call: TRBJ1-3; clone_size: few; cdr3_nt: TGCGCCAGCAGGCCCGGGACATTGTCGGACACCATATATTTT; cdr3_aa: CASRPGTLSDTIYF
v_call: TRBV7-6; d_call: -; j_call: TRBJ2-5; clone_size: few; cdr3_nt: TGTGCCAGCAGCTTTTTTATTCGGGACCACGGGGCCCAGTACTTC; cdr3_aa: CASSFFIRDHGAQYF
v_call: TRBV6-2/TRBV6-3; d_call: -; j_call: TRBJ2-7; clone_size: few; cdr3_nt: TGTGCCAGCAGTTCCCTACCGTCGACCAAACCGGGCGAGCAGTACTTC; cdr3_aa: CASSSLPSTKPGEQYF
v_call: TRBV7-9; d_call: -; j_call: TRBJ2-2; clone_size: few; cdr3_nt: TGTGCCAGCAGCTTAGATGAGGGTCCGCCGGGGACCGGGGAGCTGTTTTTT; cdr3_aa: CASSLDEGPPGTGELFF
v_call: TRBV20-1; d_call: TRBD2; j_call: TRBJ2-7; clone_size: many; cdr3_nt: TGCAGTGCAGCACTAGCGGGAGAATACGAGCAGTACTTC; cdr3_aa: CSAALAGEYEQYF
v_call: TRBV7-2; d_call: TRBD1; j_call: TRBJ2-2; clone_size: -; cdr3_nt: TGTGCCAGCAGCATACAGGGGGCAAGCGGGGAGCTGTTTTTT; cdr3_aa: CASSIQGASGELFF
v_call: TRBV15; d_call: TRBD2; j_call: TRBJ2-1; clone_size: -; cdr3_nt: TGTGCCACCAGCTTAGGGGCGGGAGGTTCCTACAATGAGCAGTTCTTC; cdr3_aa: CATSLGAGGSYNEQFF
v_call: TRBV4-1; d_call: -; j_call: TRBJ2-1; clone_size: -; cdr3_nt: TGCGCCAGCAGCCCTGTTTGGAGCGGCCTTAATGAGCAGTTCTTC; cdr3_aa: CASSPVWSGLNEQFF
v_call: TRBV11-1; d_call: TRBD1; j_call: TRBJ2-2; clone_size: -; cdr3_nt: TGTGCCAGCAGCTTAGCTTTCAACTCCGGGACAGGGTCTGCCGGGGAGCTGTTTTTT; cdr3_aa: CASSLAFNSGTGSAGELFF
v_call: TRBV5-6; d_call: -; j_call: TRBJ2-3; clone_size: many; cdr3_nt: TGTGCCAGCAGCTCCCGGACCTCGTCCAGCACAGATACGCAGTATTTT; cdr3_aa: CASSSRTSSSTDTQYF
v_call: TRBV6-5; d_call: -; j_call: TRBJ2-2; clone_size: many; cdr3_nt: TGTGCCAGCAGTTACACCCCCCAGAAGGGGAACACCGGGGAGCTGTTTTTT; cdr3_aa: CASSYTPQKGNTGELFF
v_call: TRBV27; d_call: TRBD1; j_call: TRBJ2-4; clone_size: many; cdr3_nt: TGTGCCAGCAGTTTCACAGGGGGCTGGGACAAAAACATTCAGTACTTC; cdr3_aa: CASSFTGGWDKNIQYF
v_call: TRBV12-3/TRBV12-4; d_call: -; j_call: TRBJ2-2; clone_size: many; cdr3_nt: TGTGCCAGCAGACGCGGAGCCAACACCGGGGAGCTGTTTTTT; cdr3_aa: CASRRGANTGELFF
v_call: TRBV5-1; d_call: -; j_call: TRBJ2-5; clone_size: few; cdr3_nt: TGCGCCAGCAGCCCGGGACAATCCGAGTTGGCTCAGTACTTC; cdr3_aa: CASSPGQSELAQYF
v_call: TRBV2; d_call: -; j_call: TRBJ2-3; clone_size: -; cdr3_nt: TGTGCCAGCAGTCGAAGGTTCTTCACAGATACGCAGTATTTT; cdr3_aa: CASSRRFFTDTQYF
v_call: TRBV5-1; d_call: TRBD1; j_call: TRBJ2-1; clone_size: -; cdr3_nt: TGCGCCAGCACGACAGGGGGCGGCTCCTACAATGAGCAGTTCTTC; cdr3_aa: CASTTGGGSYNEQFF
v_call: TRBV12-3/TRBV12-4; d_call: TRBD2; j_call: TRBJ2-2; clone_size: many; cdr3_nt: TGTGCCAGCAGATTCTCCCCAGCGGGGGGCACCGGGGAGCTGTTTTTT; cdr3_aa: CASRFSPAGGTGELFF
v_call: TRBV10-3; d_call: -; j_call: TRBJ1-2; clone_size: many; cdr3_nt: TGTGCCATCAGGATGAAGGAGACGGATGGCTACACCTTC; cdr3_aa: CAIRMKETDGYTF
v_call: TRBV6-5; d_call: -; j_call: TRBJ2-3; clone_size: many; cdr3_nt: TGTGCCAGCAGTTACATGGCGGCAGATACGCAGTATTTT; cdr3_aa: CASSYMAADTQYF
v_call: TRBV20-1; d_call: TRBD2; j_call: TRBJ2-1; clone_size: many; cdr3_nt: TGCAGTGCTCCCGGGACTAGCGGGACCTACTACAATGAGCAGTTCTTC; cdr3_aa: CSAPGTSGTYYNEQFF
v_call: TRBV5-1; d_call: TRBD2; j_call: TRBJ2-3; clone_size: many; cdr3_nt: TGCGCCAGCAGCACGACTAGCGGGAGTGCAGATACGCAGTATTTT; cdr3_aa: CASSTTSGSADTQYF
v_call: TRBV12-3/TRBV12-4; d_call: -; j_call: TRBJ2-1; clone_size: -; cdr3_nt: TGTGCCAGCAGCTTGGACGGGTGGGGTTACAATGAGCAGTTCTTC; cdr3_aa: CASSLDGWGYNEQFF
v_call: TRBV12-3/TRBV12-4; d_call: TRBD1; j_call: TRBJ2-5; clone_size: few; cdr3_nt: TGTGCCAGCAGTTTACGGACAGGGAGCGGGGAGACCCAGTACTTC; cdr3_aa: CASSLRTGSGETQYF
v_call: TRBV5-1; d_call: -; j_call: TRBJ2-3; clone_size: few; cdr3_nt: TGCGCCAGCAGCTTGCCGGACAGCGCTAGCACAGATACGCAGTATTTT; cdr3_aa: CASSLPDSASTDTQYF
v_call: TRBV10-2; d_call: TRBD1; j_call: TRBJ1-6; clone_size: many; cdr3_nt: TGCGCCAGCACGACAGGGGGTCGCTCACCCCTCCACTTT; cdr3_aa: CASTTGGRSPLHF
v_call: TRBV29-1; d_call: -; j_call: TRBJ2-5; clone_size: few; cdr3_nt: TGCAGCGTGCAGGGACGGTTACAAGAGACCCAGTACTTC; cdr3_aa: CSVQGRLQETQYF
v_call: TRBV20-1; d_call: -; j_call: TRBJ2-2; clone_size: many; cdr3_nt: TGCGGACTTAATGAGGCGACCGGGGAGCTGTTTTTT; cdr3_aa: CGLNEATGELFF
v_call: TRBV5-1; d_call: TRBD1; j_call: TRBJ2-1; clone_size: many; cdr3_nt: TGCGCCAGCAGCCCGGACAGGGCTACAGACAATGAGCAGTTCTTC; cdr3_aa: CASSPDRATDNEQFF
v_call: TRBV5-1; d_call: -; j_call: TRBJ1-4; clone_size: many; cdr3_nt: TGCGCCAGCAGCTTGTCTGAACAGGCCCCTAATGAAAAACTGTTTTTT; cdr3_aa: CASSLSEQAPNEKLFF
v_call: TRBV29-1; d_call: TRBD2; j_call: TRBJ2-7; clone_size: few; cdr3_nt: TGCAGCGTTGGGCGGGTGGACAGCGGGAGCCTTACCTACGAGCAGTACTTC; cdr3_aa: CSVGRVDSGSLTYEQYF
v_call: TRBV6-5; d_call: -; j_call: TRBJ2-5; clone_size: -; cdr3_nt: TGTGCCAGCAGTTACTCGGTCTCTGGACCTTTCGAGACCCAGTACTTC; cdr3_aa: CASSYSVSGPFETQYF
v_call: TRBV7-2; d_call: -; j_call: TRBJ2-1; clone_size: many; cdr3_nt: TGTGCCACCCAGGAAAGCTCCTACAATGAGCAGTTCTTC; cdr3_aa: CATQESSYNEQFF
v_call: TRBV20-1; d_call: -; j_call: TRBJ2-3; clone_size: many; cdr3_nt: TGCAGTGCTAGATTGGGTGTCACAGATACGCAGTATTTT; cdr3_aa: CSARLGVTDTQYF
v_call: TRBV12-3/TRBV12-4; d_call: -; j_call: TRBJ2-2; clone_size: -; cdr3_nt: TGTGCCAGCAGTTTAAATCTGGGGGGCGGCGGGGAGCTGTTTTTT; cdr3_aa: CASSLNLGGGGELFF
v_call: TRBV6-2/TRBV6-3; d_call: TRBD2; j_call: TRBJ2-7; clone_size: many; cdr3_nt: TGTGCCAGCAGTTACTCAGGCCTAGCGGGCGACGAGCAGTACTTC; cdr3_aa: CASSYSGLAGDEQYF
v_call: TRBV20-1; d_call: -; j_call: TRBJ1-2; clone_size: -; cdr3_nt: TGCAGTGCTACTCGGGGGCCATATGGCTACACCTTC; cdr3_aa: CSATRGPYGYTF
v_call: TRBV5-1; d_call: -; j_call: TRBJ2-4; clone_size: -; cdr3_nt: TGCGCCAGCAGCTTGAGTGAAAGGAACATTCAGTACTTC; cdr3_aa: CASSLSERNIQYF
v_call: TRBV4-3; d_call: -; j_call: TRBJ2-7; clone_size: many; cdr3_nt: TGCGCCAGCAGCCAAGATACGGGGTTCGGGTCCGAGCAGTACTTC; cdr3_aa: CASSQDTGFGSEQYF
v_call: TRBV4-2; d_call: -; j_call: TRBJ2-1; clone_size: -; cdr3_nt: TGTGCCAGCAGCCTAGGGCAGGGGGGGCAGCAGTTCTTC; cdr3_aa: CASSLGQGGQQFF
v_call: TRBV27; d_call: -; j_call: TRBJ2-1; clone_size: many; cdr3_nt: TGTGCCAGCAGGAGATACAATGAGCAGTTCTTC; cdr3_aa: CASRRYNEQFF
v_call: TRBV29-1; d_call: -; j_call: TRBJ1-2; clone_size: many; cdr3_nt: TGCAGCGTCCCCACTCCGGGAGTCTATGGCTACACCTTC; cdr3_aa: CSVPTPGVYGYTF
v_call: TRBV12-3/TRBV12-4; d_call: TRBD2; j_call: TRBJ2-5; clone_size: -; cdr3_nt: TGTGCCAGCATGTATTTAGGACTAGCGGGAGGGGCGAGAGGGACCCAGTACTTC; cdr3_aa: CASMYLGLAGGARGTQYF
v_call: TRBV4-2; d_call: TRBD2; j_call: TRBJ2-1; clone_size: many; cdr3_nt: TGTGCCAGCAGCCAAGGACTAGCGGGACTTCTGGGTGAGCAGTTCTTC; cdr3_aa: CASSQGLAGLLGEQFF
v_call: TRBV7-9; d_call: -; j_call: TRBJ2-2; clone_size: few; cdr3_nt: TGTGCCAGCAGCCCGGGGGCCCTAAAAAACACCGGGGAGCTGTTTTTT; cdr3_aa: CASSPGALKNTGELFF
v_call: TRBV27; d_call: -; j_call: TRBJ1-5; clone_size: -; cdr3_nt: TGTGCCAGCAGTTTCCATAATCAGCCCCAGCATTTT; cdr3_aa: CASSFHNQPQHF
v_call: TRBV11-3; d_call: -; j_call: TRBJ2-5; clone_size: -; cdr3_nt: TGTGCCAGCAGCCGCCGTTTAGATAACCCACAAGAGACCCAGTACTTC; cdr3_aa: CASSRRLDNPQETQYF